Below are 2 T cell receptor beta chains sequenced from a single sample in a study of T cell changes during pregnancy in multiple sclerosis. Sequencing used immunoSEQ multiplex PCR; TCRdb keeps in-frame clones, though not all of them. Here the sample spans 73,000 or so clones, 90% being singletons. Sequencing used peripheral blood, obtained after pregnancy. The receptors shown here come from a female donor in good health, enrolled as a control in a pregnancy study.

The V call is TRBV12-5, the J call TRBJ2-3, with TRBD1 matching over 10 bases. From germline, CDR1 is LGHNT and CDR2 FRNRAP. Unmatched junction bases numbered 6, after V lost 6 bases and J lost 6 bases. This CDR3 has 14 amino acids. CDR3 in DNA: TGTGCTAGTGGACCGGGACAGGGGCTGGATACGCAGTATTTT. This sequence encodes CASGPGQGLDTQYF.

CDR3 DNA sequence: TGTGCCAGCAGCTCCTTCGGGCCCCAGCATTTT. Translating gives CASSSFGPQHF. The rearrangement uses TRBV5-6 and TRBJ1-5; D is unresolved. The V gene's germline CDR1 is SGHDT and CDR2 YYEEEE. This CDR3 is built from 11 residues. Trimming removed 3 bases from V and 9 bases from J, with 7 bases in between.